These 21 T cell receptor beta chains came from one sample sequenced in a study of CD8 T cells in ankylosing spondylitis. TCRdb used MiXCR to reprocess the 5' RACE reads, holding one entry per CDR3 protein. Here the sample spans fewer than 150,000 distinct CDR3 sequences, 6% to 8% being singletons. The material sequenced was blood, either unsorted or a sorted T cell fraction (not recorded which). The receptor set was obtained from a female donor with ankylosing spondylitis or in good health (not recorded which).

This clonotype has ten or more counts. This rearrangement joins TRBV4-2 to TRBJ2-1, with a possible D match to TRBD1 (6 bases). The CDR3 spans 15 residues. Trimming pared 0 bases from V and 3 bases from J, leaving 9 bases between. The germline gives CDR1 LGHNA, CDR2 YNFKEQ. The CDR3 nucleotides read TGTGCCAGCAGCCAAGAAACAGGGAGCTACAATGAGCAGTTCTTC. Translated, it gives CASSQETGSYNEQFF.

The chain joins TRBV9 to TRBJ1-3; weak D call: TRBD1 (5 bases). This CDR3 comprises 15 residues. Germline values: CDR1 SGDLS, CDR2 YYNGEE. Trimming shortened V by 2 bases and J by 0 bases, and 9 bases separated the two germline ends. The CDR3 nucleotides are TGTGCCAGCAGCGTGAGGGACTTCTCTGGAAACACCATATATTTT. Encoded protein: CASSVRDFSGNTIYF.

CDR3 region: CSARDRAGTGANVLTF. CDR3 bases: TGCAGTGCTAGAGATCGCGCGGGGACTGGGGCCAACGTCCTGACTTTC. The J gene is TRBJ2-6, the V gene TRBV20-1, with a weak D call TRBD2 (6 bases). Germline-derived CDR1 and CDR2 are DFQATT and SNEGSKA (reference sequence). The CDR3 consists of 16 residues. Trimming took off 0 bases at V and 2 bases at J, with 11 bases between the two ends.

Many counts were recorded for this clonotype. The chain has TRBV2 and TRBJ2-1, with 7 bases aligning to TRBD1. This CDR3 has 15 amino acids. The J segment lost 7 bases and the V segment lost 8 bases, leaving 14 bases of the junction unmatched. Germline V gene lookup returns CDR1 SNHLY and CDR2 FYNNEI. The CDR3 here is CASGRQGSVVNEQFF. In nucleotides, the CDR3 is TGTGCCAGCGGTAGACAGGGATCGGTCGTGAATGAGCAGTTCTTC.

The chain couples TRBV7-2 to TRBJ2-1, with 8 bases identical to TRBD2. Germline V gene lookup returns CDR1 SGHTA and CDR2 FQGNSA. The CDR3 is 20 amino acids. The V gene end was trimmed by 0 bases and the J gene end by 4 bases; junction bases not matched to a gene: 17. CDR3 region: CASSLALSGSQRGTYNEQFF. DNA of the CDR3: TGTGCCAGCAGCTTAGCCCTGTCCGGAAGTCAGCGGGGGACATACAATGAGCAGTTCTTC. The complete variable domain, with remaining parts taken from reference TRBV7-2 and TRBJ2-1, reads GAGVSQSPSNKVTEKGKDVELRCDPISGHTALYWYRQSLGQGLEFLIYFQGNSAPDKSGLPSDRFSAERTGGSVSTLTIQRTQQEDSAVYLCASSLALSGSQRGTYNEQFFGPGTRLTVL.

This clonotype was counted at least ten times. The chain has TRBV6-1 and TRBJ1-3; 9 bases line up with TRBD1. The V segment lost 7 bases and the J segment 4 bases; nucleotides outside the gene matches: 14. Germline CDR1 reads MNHNS; CDR2 reads SASEGT. This CDR3 has 17 residues. The CDR3 reads CASTTKGQGRIGNTIYF. CDR3 nucleotide sequence: TGTGCCAGCACCACCAAGGGACAGGGAAGAATAGGAAACACCATATATTTT.

There are many counts of this clonotype. The chain recombines TRBV4-1 with TRBJ2-1; D is ambiguous. Trimming took off 0 bases at V and 6 bases at J, with 15 bases between the two ends. Germline V gene lookup returns CDR1 MGHRA and CDR2 YSYEKL. The length of the CDR3 is 16 residues. The CDR3 DNA reads as TGCGCCAGCAGCCAAGATTACACACTCTCGGGCAATGAGCAGTTCTTC. This gives the protein CASSQDYTLSGNEQFF.

The table lists this clonotype with a count of one. V usage is TRBV5-6 and J usage is TRBJ1-2; no definite D call. Germline CDR1 SGHDT, CDR2 YYEEEE. V lost 5 bases to trimming and J lost 4 bases, with 12 bases between them. The CDR3 is 13 amino acids. CDR3 region: CASRTGHLYGYTF. The CDR3 nucleotides read TGTGCCAGCAGAACCGGGCACCTCTATGGCTACACCTTC. Full variable domain (missing parts from reference TRBV5-6 and TRBJ1-2): DAGVTQSPTHLIKTRGQQVTLRCSPKSGHDTVSWYQQALGQGPQFIFQYYEEEERQRGNFPDRFSGHQFPNYSSELNVNALLLGDSALYLCASRTGHLYGYTFGSGTRLTVV.

This clonotype was detected a few times. The chain recombines TRBV6-1 with TRBJ1-6, with no clear D. This CDR3 spans 11 amino acids. The germline gives CDR1 MNHNS, CDR2 SASEGT. Trimming left V 6 bases short and J 8 bases short, with 5 bases between. In DNA form, the CDR3 reads TGTGCCAGCAGGGACTATTCACCCCTCCACTTT. Amino acid sequence: CASRDYSPLHF.

At least ten counts were recorded for this clonotype. The chain combines TRBV25-1 with TRBJ1-4; unclear D gene. Germline V lookup: CDR1 MGHDK, CDR2 SYGVNS. The V end lost 6 bases, the J end lost 0 bases, and 11 bases lay between the germline ends. The length of the CDR3 is 15 residues. CDR3 sequence reads: CASSLLRATNEKLFF. CDR3 coding DNA: TGTGCCAGCAGCCTCTTGAGGGCAACTAATGAAAAACTGTTTTTT. The variable domain in full, with the rest retrieved from reference TRBV25-1 and TRBJ1-4, is EADIYQTPRYLVIGTGKKITLECSQTMGHDKMYWYQQDPGMELHLIHYSYGVNSTEKGDLSSESTVSRIRTEHFPLTLESARPSHTSQYLCASSLLRATNEKLFFGSGTQLSVL.

The sample holds many counts of this clonotype. The J gene is TRBJ2-3, the V gene TRBV3-1; D not certain. Germline CDR1 and CDR2: LGHDT and YNNKEL (reference sequence). Trimming stripped 3 bases from V and 4 bases from J, with 11 bases between. The CDR3 sequence is 14 residues long. CDR3 protein: CASSQDVPADTQYF. The CDR3 nucleotides read TGTGCCAGCAGCCAGGACGTACCGGCAGATACGCAGTATTTT.

This clonotype has at least ten counts. This chain joins TRBV12-3 or TRBV12-4 and TRBJ2-7, with D perhaps assigned TRBD1 or TRBD2 (5 bases each). V gave up 1 base and J gave up 7 bases, with 11 bases separating them. There are 13 residues in the CDR3. The CDR3 spells CASSLVGAREQYF. In DNA, the CDR3 is TGTGCCAGCAGTTTAGTCGGGGCGCGGGAGCAGTACTTC.

This clonotype was picked up many times. V usage is TRBV12-3 or TRBV12-4 and J usage is TRBJ1-4; TRBD1 aligns across 7 bases. The CDR3 totals 14 residues. Trimming took 5 bases from V and 4 from J; bases not matched to a gene: 4. CDR3 bases: TGTGCCAGCAGTCCCGGGACAGTTAATGAAAAACTGTTTTTT. This codes for CASSPGTVNEKLFF.

This clonotype showed up many times. The gene calls are TRBV19 and TRBJ1-2; unclear D gene. V was clipped by 7 bases and J by 4 bases, with 16 bases between them. From germline, CDR1 is LNHDA and CDR2 SQIVND (reference sequence). The CDR3 is 14 amino acids. CDR3 DNA: TGTGCCAGTAATGTGAACCCCGTGGGCTATGGCTACACCTTC. It codes for CASNVNPVGYGYTF.

This clonotype was recorded many times. Here the CDR3 reads CASSPTGTANYGYTF. The CDR3 DNA sequence: TGTGCCAGCAGTCCAACAGGGACTGCGAACTATGGCTACACCTTC. The genes are TRBV7-9 and TRBJ1-2, with D possibly being TRBD1 (6 bases). Germline CDR1 reads SEHNR; CDR2 reads FQNEAQ (reference sequence). There are 15 residues in the CDR3. V was cut by 6 bases and J by 2 bases, with 16 bases left in between.

Notes on this clonotype: Relative to the germline gene, one junction end is altered; a read error may explain this. The V call is TRBV7-9, the J call TRBJ2-5; no clear D gene. CDR1 is SEHNR and CDR2 is FQNEAQ in the germline V gene (reference sequence). The CDR3 runs 13 residues. The CDR3, as DNA: TGTGCCTGCAGCTTACAAAGTTCGGAGACCCAGTACTTC. Amino acids: CACSLQSSETQYF.

This clonotype was seen ten or more times. This chain links TRBV12-3 or TRBV12-4 with TRBJ2-3; D not resolved. The CDR3 covers 11 residues. V lost 9 bases and J lost 11, with 15 bases in between. The chain's CDR3 is CASSRLDLQYF. DNA of the CDR3: TGTGCCAGTTCGCGTTTGGACCTGCAGTATTTT.

This clonotype was observed many times. The chain joins TRBV6-2 or TRBV6-3 to TRBJ1-1; D not resolved. Trimming stripped 2 bases from V and 2 bases from J, with 12 bases between. Looked up from germline, CDR1 is MNHEY and CDR2 is SVGEGT. CDR3 length: 15 amino acids. The CDR3 region has the DNA TGTGCCAGCAGTTACGTCTCCCCAGCCAACACTGAAGCTTTCTTT. Translating it yields CASSYVSPANTEAFF.

This clonotype was recorded at least ten times. The V gene is TRBV7-2, the J gene TRBJ1-2, with 9 bases aligning to TRBD1. The germline CDR1 and CDR2 sequences are SGHTA and FQGNSA. This CDR3 has 14 residues. Germline trimming cut 6 bases from V and 8 bases from J; bases unmatched to any gene: 10. CDR3 sequence (DNA): TGTGCCAGCAGTCGGGAACAGGGGGCGCTCGGCTACACCTTC. The encoded protein is CASSREQGALGYTF. The full variable domain, with the rest looked up from reference TRBV7-2 and TRBJ1-2, is GAGVSQSPSNKVTEKGKDVELRCDPISGHTALYWYRQSLGQGLEFLIYFQGNSAPDKSGLPSDRFSAERTGGSVSTLTIQRTQQEDSAVYLCASSREQGALGYTFGSGTRLTVV.

This clonotype was seen ten or more times. V usage is TRBV6-1 and J usage is TRBJ1-1, with D perhaps matching TRBD1 (5 bases). The germline V gene encodes CDR1 MNHNS and CDR2 SASEGT. V was cut by 5 bases and J by 0 bases, with 10 bases left in between. CDR3 size: 14 residues. This chain's CDR3 is CASSPRAMNTEAFF. The CDR3 coding sequence is TGTGCCAGCAGTCCCAGGGCGATGAACACTGAAGCTTTCTTT.

This clonotype was counted at least ten times. This chain links TRBV18 with TRBJ2-7; TRBD1 matches 8 bases. With V trimmed by 5 bases and J by 6 bases, 3 bases remained unmatched. Germline V gene data show CDR1 as KGHSH and CDR2 as LQKENI. The CDR3 is 12 residues long. CDR3 nucleotide sequence: TGTGCCAGCTCAGACAGGGGTGGCGAGCAGTACTTC. Translated: CASSDRGGEQYF. The variable domain in full, with the rest retrieved from reference TRBV18 and TRBJ2-7, is NAGVMQNPRHLVRRRGQEARLRCSPMKGHSHVYWYRQLPEEGLKFMVYLQKENIIDESGMPKERFSAEFPKEGPSILRIQQVVRGDSAAYFCASSDRGGEQYFGPGTRLTVT.